One sample yielded the 7 T cell receptor beta chains listed below, sequenced in a study of brain metastases from non-small cell lung cancer. Here immunoSEQ multiplex PCR was the method, and the copy in TCRdb shows in-frame clones only, minus some. Found here are about 3,300 clones, around 81% of them singletons; the top ten hold around 7%. Source material: primary lung tumor tissue. Source of these receptors: a donor older than 35 with non-small cell lung cancer.

The CDR3 region is CSASRSGGAFFGEQFF. The CDR3, as DNA: TGCAGTGCTAGTCGCAGCGGGGGGGCCTTTTTCGGTGAGCAGTTCTTC. The J gene is TRBJ2-1, the V gene TRBV20-1; 10 bases are shared with TRBD2. The CDR3 extends over 16 amino acids. Germline CDR1 reads DFQATT; CDR2 reads SNEGSKA (reference sequence). The V gene end was trimmed by 3 bases and the J gene end by 9 bases; junction bases not matched to a gene: 14.

The V call is TRBV6-5, the J call TRBJ2-1, with D unclear. The germline CDR1 and CDR2 sequences are MNHEY and SVGAGI. This CDR3 spans 16 amino acids. Trimming shortened V by 2 bases and J by 4 bases, and 15 bases separated the two germline ends. CDR3 in DNA: TGTGCCAGCAGTTACGAGGCGCCCCTTAGGTACAATGAGCAGTTCTTC. Residues: CASSYEAPLRYNEQFF.

CDR3 loop: CASDPGQGAYTEAFF. The CDR3 DNA sequence: TGTGCCAGTGATCCGGGACAGGGGGCCTACACTGAAGCTTTCTTT. The genes are TRBV19 and TRBJ1-1; TRBD1 matches 12 bases. J was trimmed by 3 bases and V by 8 bases; bases with no gene match: 7. The V gene's germline CDR1 is LNHDA and CDR2 SQIVND (reference sequence). CDR3 length: 15 amino acids.

This sequence joins TRBV21-1 and TRBJ2-2. TRBV21-1 counts as a pseudogene. This CDR3 spans 16 amino acids. CDR3 protein: CASSKVGQEPTGELFF. As DNA, the CDR3 is TGTGCCAGCAGCAAAGTAGGGCAGGAACCCACCGGGGAGCTGTTTTTT.

CDR3 sequence: CAWGGTSGGAGEQFF. The CDR3, as DNA: TGTGCCTGGGGCGGGACTAGCGGAGGGGCCGGGGAGCAGTTCTTC. This chain connects TRBV30 to TRBJ2-1; 11 bases are a match to TRBD2. Germline assignment: CDR1 GTSNPN and CDR2 SVGIG (reference sequence). The V segment lost 5 bases and the J segment 10 bases; nucleotides outside the gene matches: 13. The CDR3 runs 15 residues.

The gene calls are TRBV7-2 and TRBJ2-7; D perhaps matches TRBD1 (6 bases). The CDR3 is 15 residues long. V was trimmed by 3 bases and J by 3 bases, leaving 15 bases between them. The germline gives CDR1 SGHTA, CDR2 FQGNSA. The CDR3 here is CASSFRVGGVYEQYF. The CDR3 DNA follows: TGTGCCAGCAGCTTTAGGGTAGGGGGTGTCTACGAGCAGTACTTC.

This sequence joins TRBV6-6 and TRBJ2-3, with 7 bases identical to TRBD2. The ends lost 5 bases at V and 5 bases at J; junction bases unmatched: 25. Germline values: CDR1 MNHNY, CDR2 SVGAGI (reference sequence). CDR3 size: 20 residues. CDR3 bases: TGTGCCAGCAGTCTTAACGGGATAGTCCGGGACTACTCAGGGAAAGATACGCAGTATTTT. This codes for CASSLNGIVRDYSGKDTQYF.